This T cell receptor (beta chain) derives from a study of early T cells in non-severe SARS-CoV-2 infection. Study-level information: Chains were unpaired, as sequencing was done on bulk RNA from unsorted whole blood.

The J segment lost 2 bases and the V segment lost 2 bases, leaving 4 bases of the junction unmatched. The CDR3 has 16 amino acids. CDR1 is MNHNY, CDR2 SVGAGI, per germline (reference sequence). This clonotype was counted a few times. Its antigen is unidentified. Unique molecular identifiers were added to individual cDNA molecules. TCRdb itself ran the 5' RACE reads through MiXCR, one entry per CDR3 protein. The table has about 36,000 distinct CDR3 sequences, around 5% seen once. Study results and limitations: VDJdb matching skewed toward anti-spike CD8 responses, missing private and CD4 specificities.

The clonotype originates from an adult who was a healthcare worker with PCR-confirmed SARS-CoV-2 infection or an uninfected control (not recorded which). The specimen was whole blood. This chain links TRBV6-6 with TRBJ2-3; 10 bases map to TRBD2. The CDR3 nucleotides read TGTGCCAGCAGTTACCGTAGCGGGGGGTCCACAGATACGCAGTATTTT. Amino acid sequence: CASSYRSGGSTDTQYF.